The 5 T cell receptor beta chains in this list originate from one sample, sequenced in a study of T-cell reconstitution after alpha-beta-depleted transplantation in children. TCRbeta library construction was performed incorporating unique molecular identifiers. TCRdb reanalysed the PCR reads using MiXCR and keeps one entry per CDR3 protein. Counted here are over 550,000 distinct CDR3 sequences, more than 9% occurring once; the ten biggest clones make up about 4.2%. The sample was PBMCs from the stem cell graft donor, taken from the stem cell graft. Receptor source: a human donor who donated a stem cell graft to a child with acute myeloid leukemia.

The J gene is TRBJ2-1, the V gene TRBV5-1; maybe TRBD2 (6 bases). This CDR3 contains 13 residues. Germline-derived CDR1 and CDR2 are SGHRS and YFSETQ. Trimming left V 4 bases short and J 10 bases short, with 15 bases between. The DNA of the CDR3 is TGCGCCAGCAGCATCTACACTCTAGCGGAGCAGTTCTTC. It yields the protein CASSIYTLAEQFF.

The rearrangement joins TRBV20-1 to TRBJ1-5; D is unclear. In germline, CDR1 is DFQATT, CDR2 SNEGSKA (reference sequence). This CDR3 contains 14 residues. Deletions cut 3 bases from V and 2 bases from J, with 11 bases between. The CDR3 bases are TGCAGTGCTAGTGATAACAGAGGCAATCAGCCCCAGCATTTT. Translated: CSASDNRGNQPQHF.

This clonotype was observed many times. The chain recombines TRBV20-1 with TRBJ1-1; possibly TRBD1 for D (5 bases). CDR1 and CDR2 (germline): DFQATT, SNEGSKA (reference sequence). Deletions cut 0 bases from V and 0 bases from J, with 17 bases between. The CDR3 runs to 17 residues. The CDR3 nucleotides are TGCAGTGCTAGAGATCGACGGGCAGGGAATCTGAACACTGAAGCTTTCTTT. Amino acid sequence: CSARDRRAGNLNTEAFF.

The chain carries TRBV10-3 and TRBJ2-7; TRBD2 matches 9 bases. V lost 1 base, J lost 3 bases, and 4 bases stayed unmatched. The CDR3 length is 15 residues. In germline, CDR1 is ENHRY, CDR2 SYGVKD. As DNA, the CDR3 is TGTGCCATCAGTGAGTTTGCGGGGGGGTTCTACGAGCAGTACTTC. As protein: CAISEFAGGFYEQYF.

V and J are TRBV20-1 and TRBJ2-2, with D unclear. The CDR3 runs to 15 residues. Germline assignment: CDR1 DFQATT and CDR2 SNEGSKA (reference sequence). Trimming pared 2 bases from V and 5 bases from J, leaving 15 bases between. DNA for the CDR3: TGCAGTGCTAGATCGGAGACTGACGTTACCGGGGAGCTGTTTTTT. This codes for CSARSETDVTGELFF.